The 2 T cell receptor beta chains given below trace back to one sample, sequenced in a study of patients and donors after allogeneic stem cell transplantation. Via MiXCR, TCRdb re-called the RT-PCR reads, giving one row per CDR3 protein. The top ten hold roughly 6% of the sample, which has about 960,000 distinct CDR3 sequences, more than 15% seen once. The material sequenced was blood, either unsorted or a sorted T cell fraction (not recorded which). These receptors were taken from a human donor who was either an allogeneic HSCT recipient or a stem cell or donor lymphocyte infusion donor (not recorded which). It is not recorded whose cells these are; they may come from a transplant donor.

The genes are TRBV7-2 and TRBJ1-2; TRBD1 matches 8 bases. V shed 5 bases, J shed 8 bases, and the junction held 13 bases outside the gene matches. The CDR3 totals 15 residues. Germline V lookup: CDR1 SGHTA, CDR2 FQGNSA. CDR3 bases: TGTGCCAGCAGCCCGCCGGGGGCAGGGACAGGAGGCTACACCTTC. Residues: CASSPPGAGTGGYTF.

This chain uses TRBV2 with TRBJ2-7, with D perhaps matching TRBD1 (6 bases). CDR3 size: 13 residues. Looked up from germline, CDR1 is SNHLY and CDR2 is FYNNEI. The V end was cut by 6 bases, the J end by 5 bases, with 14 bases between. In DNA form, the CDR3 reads TGTGCCAGCAGCTCCACAGGGCGAAACGAGCAGTACTTC. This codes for CASSSTGRNEQYF.